Listed below are T cell receptor beta chains from one sample, sequenced in a study of blood T cell repertoires in COVID-19. Repertoires were generated with immunoSEQ multiplex PCR, while TCRdb's copy carries only in-frame clones and drops some. The sample includes around 130,000 clones, roughly 90% of them seen just once. Sequenced: peripheral blood. All receptors come from a man in his 70s with active COVID-19. CDR3s leave out the opening cysteine and the closing phenylalanine or tryptophan.

CDR3 protein: ASSPPGLLEQF
V gene: TRBV7-3

CDR3 protein: ASSALLGAYEQY
V gene: TRBV28

CDR3 protein: ASSLGGTQETQY
V gene: TRBV28

CDR3 protein: ASTVLSSTEAF
V gene: TRBV6-5

CDR3 protein: ASSRDRVAGELF
V gene: TRBV11-2

CDR3 protein: ATSDEALYPQH
V gene: TRBV24-1

CDR3 protein: ATIDSEETQY
V gene: TRBV2

CDR3 protein: ASSSGTGFYEQY
V gene: TRBV28

CDR3 protein: ASSQDRGGENQPQH
V gene: TRBV4-2

CDR3 protein: ASSIAGRLAGYNEQF
V gene: TRBV19

CDR3 protein: ATSPRTSTSYEQY
V gene: TRBV15

CDR3 protein: ASSDYRGSYEQY
V gene: TRBV25-1

CDR3 protein: ASSFRTSGTHEQY
V gene: TRBV19

CDR3 protein: ASSVLTGGATEAF
V gene: TRBV9

CDR3 protein: ASSVEGAPGTGELF
V gene: TRBV9

CDR3 protein: AWNGLAGSPGELF
V gene: TRBV30

CDR3 protein: ASSQEGPRTSGRGMGNIQY
V gene: TRBV4-1

CDR3 protein: AWSGGQEPQH
V gene: TRBV30

CDR3 protein: ASTSWMGQGNFNEKLF
V gene: TRBV19

CDR3 protein: ASSYHGTTTYEQY
V gene: TRBV6-5

CDR3 protein: ASSLANSGRPYTGELF
V gene: TRBV5-1

CDR3 protein: ASSPGQGDTGELF
V gene: TRBV7-2

CDR3 protein: ASSYSRLAGTYEQY
V gene: TRBV6-6

CDR3 protein: ASSSWRSYEQY
V gene: TRBV5-5

CDR3 protein: SVEGQAANYGYT
V gene: TRBV29-1

CDR3 protein: ASSARGTSIGRIVNEQF
V gene: TRBV9

CDR3 protein: ASSKGRGYIWTQY
V gene: TRBV21-1

CDR3 protein: ASSSLGQGAREQY
V gene: TRBV5-4

CDR3 protein: ASSYLGQGVNEQY
V gene: TRBV6-6

CDR3 protein: AISELFGTGSYEQY
V gene: TRBV10-3

CDR3 protein: ASSSNYEQY
V gene: TRBV7-2

CDR3 protein: ASSQVPPGETQY
V gene: TRBV3-1/TRBV3-2

CDR3 protein: ATSRGGGPGETQY
V gene: TRBV15

CDR3 protein: ATAGGQGKRSEQF
V gene: TRBV24-1

CDR3 protein: ASSLETIGQPQH
V gene: TRBV7-9

CDR3 protein: AAGTGDEKLF
V gene: TRBV23-1

CDR3 protein: ASSPKSAGQGIYGYT
V gene: TRBV18

CDR3 protein: ASRWTGADTGELF
V gene: TRBV7-9

CDR3 protein: SVDRRGISGSSYNEQF
V gene: TRBV29-1

CDR3 protein: AIQGLAAYNEQF
V gene: TRBV10-3

CDR3 protein: ASSDRTGIGNTIY
V gene: TRBV7-2

CDR3 protein: ASSQVSGTGELF
V gene: TRBV4-3

CDR3 protein: ASSFRDINEKLF
V gene: TRBV28

CDR3 protein: ASRASAAPAETQY
V gene: TRBV4-1

CDR3 protein: ASSIARTGGEQY
V gene: TRBV19

CDR3 protein: ASRILPHRRETQY
V gene: TRBV7-2

CDR3 protein: ASTGTGGGETQY
V gene: TRBV2

CDR3 protein: ASSLGGFEAVEQY
V gene: TRBV5-4

CDR3 protein: ASSRSPTGAGELF
V gene: TRBV28

CDR3 protein: ASSFRDRVNSPLH
V gene: TRBV27

CDR3 protein: ASSLVERFTGELF
V gene: TRBV5-5

CDR3 protein: SGGAYNEQF
V gene: TRBV20-1

CDR3 protein: ASSQVLAASRDTQY
V gene: TRBV14